The clone carrying this T cell receptor (beta chain) was counted between two and nine times. Its antigen is still unknown. A second 7 to 11 cycle PCR used barcoded and J-beta primers. The authors tagged each cDNA molecule using a template-switch adaptor with 12 random nucleotides. TCRdb reprocessed the 5' RACE reads with MiXCR, giving one entry per CDR3 protein. The sample has some 560,000 distinct CDR3 sequences, about 27% seen once. The data originate from a study of blood T cells in healthy people across ages. General study results and limits: The study regarded diversity estimates from one million T cells as underestimates.

Each sample yielded at least 6 micrograms of PBMC total RNA. The CDR3 covers 18 residues. Germline CDR1 MNHEY, CDR2 SMNVEV (reference sequence). V lost 4 bases and J lost 0, with 21 bases in between. These data were also reused for a study on T cells of mothers and their children. As reported in that work: In this cohort, donors were three healthy Caucasian mothers plus their six children.

Sequenced: blood. The chain employs TRBV27 and TRBJ2-5; no clear D. The receptor was derived from a boy aged 2 to 9 in good health. DNA for the CDR3: TGTGCCAGCAGTTCTAACCCCCCGCTAGGACCAGACCAAGAGACCCAGTACTTC. It specifies CASSSNPPLGPDQETQYF.